This T cell receptor beta chain was sequenced for a study of T cell changes during pregnancy in multiple sclerosis. Germline V gives CDR1 SGHRS, CDR2 YFSETQ. V gave up 0 bases and J gave up 5 bases, with 11 bases separating them. The CDR3 contains 14 residues. The repertoire was sequenced with immunoSEQ multiplex PCR; TCRdb's copy has only in-frame clones and lacks some. The table has tens of thousands of clones, 92% seen once. The TCR was taken from a female donor with multiple sclerosis, enrolled in a pregnancy study. The rearrangement joins TRBV5-1 to TRBJ2-5; no definite D call. Material: peripheral blood, obtained before pregnancy. The CDR3 DNA reads as TGCGCCAGCAGCTTGGTTGAGGAGTGGGAGACCCAGTACTTC. Protein sequence: CASSLVEEWETQYF.